This paragraph covers one TCR beta chain sequence. As yet, its antigen is unknown. Alongside CTLA-4 blockade with ipilimumab, patients with chemo-refractory metastatic non-small-cell lung cancer received focal radiation. The entry originates in a study of radiotherapy plus CTLA-4 blockade in lung cancer. Trimming took 8 bases from V and 0 from J, leaving 14 bases between them. Germline V gives CDR1 SQVTM, CDR2 ANQGSEA. The CDR3 has 13 residues. Measured with immunoSEQ multiplex PCR; TCRdb has only the in-frame clones, and not every one. Of about 73,000 clones in the sample, over 75% are singletons; the top ten hold 35% to 50%. Findings and limits, study-wide: In blood, after radiotherapy plus ipilimumab, tumor-derived TCR clones expanded.

The source of this sequence is a human donor with non-small cell lung cancer that progressed on radiotherapy plus ipilimumab. Source: peripheral blood, taken from a patient treated with radiotherapy plus ipilimumab. The chain carries TRBV29-1 and TRBJ2-7, with D unclear. The CDR3 protein is CSPVGDNSYEQYV. CDR3 coding DNA: TGCAGCCCGGTTGGCGACAACTCCTACGAGCAGTACGTC.